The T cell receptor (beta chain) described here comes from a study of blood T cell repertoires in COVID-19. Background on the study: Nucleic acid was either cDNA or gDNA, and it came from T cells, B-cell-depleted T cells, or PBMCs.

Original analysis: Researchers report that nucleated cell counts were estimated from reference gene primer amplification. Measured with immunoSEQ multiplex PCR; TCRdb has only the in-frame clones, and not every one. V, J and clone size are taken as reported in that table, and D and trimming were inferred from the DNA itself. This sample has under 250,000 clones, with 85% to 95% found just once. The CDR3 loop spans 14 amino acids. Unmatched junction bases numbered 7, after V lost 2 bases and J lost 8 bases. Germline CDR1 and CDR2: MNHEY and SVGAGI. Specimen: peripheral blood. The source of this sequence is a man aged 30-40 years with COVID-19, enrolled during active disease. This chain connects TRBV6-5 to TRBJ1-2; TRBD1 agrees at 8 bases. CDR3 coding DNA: TGTGCCAGCAGTTACGGACAGGGAGTCTCGGGCTACACCTTC. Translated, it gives CASSYGQGVSGYTF.